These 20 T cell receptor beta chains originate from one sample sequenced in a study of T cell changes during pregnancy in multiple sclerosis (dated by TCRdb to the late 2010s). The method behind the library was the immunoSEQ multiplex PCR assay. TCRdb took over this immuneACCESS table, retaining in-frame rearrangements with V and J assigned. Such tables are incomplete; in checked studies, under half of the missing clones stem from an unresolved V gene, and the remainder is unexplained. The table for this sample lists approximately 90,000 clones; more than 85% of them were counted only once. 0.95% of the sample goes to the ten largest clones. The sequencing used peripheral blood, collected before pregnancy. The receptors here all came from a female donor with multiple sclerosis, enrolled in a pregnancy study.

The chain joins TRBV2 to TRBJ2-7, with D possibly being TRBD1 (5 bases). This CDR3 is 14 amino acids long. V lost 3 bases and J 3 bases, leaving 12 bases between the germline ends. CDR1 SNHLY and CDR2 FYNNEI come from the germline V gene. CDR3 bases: TGTGCCAGCAGTGAGGGGCAGGGCGTCTACGAGCAGTACTTC. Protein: CASSEGQGVYEQYF. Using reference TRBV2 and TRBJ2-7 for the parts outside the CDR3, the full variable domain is EPEVTQTPSHQVTQMGQEVILRCVPISNHLYFYWYRQILGQKVEFLVSFYNNEISEKSEIFDDQFSVERPDGSNFTLKIRSTKLEDSAMYFCASSEGQGVYEQYFGPGTRLTVT.

The CDR3 bases are TGTGCCAGCAGTGATTATACAGGGGAAGCGACAGATACGCAGTATTTT. Encoded protein: CASSDYTGEATDTQYF. This chain joins TRBV6-4 and TRBJ2-3; 7 bases match TRBD1. Germline V gene data show CDR1 as MRHNA and CDR2 as SNTAGT. V lost 3 bases and J lost 3; bases outside the gene matches: 9. CDR3 length: 16 residues.

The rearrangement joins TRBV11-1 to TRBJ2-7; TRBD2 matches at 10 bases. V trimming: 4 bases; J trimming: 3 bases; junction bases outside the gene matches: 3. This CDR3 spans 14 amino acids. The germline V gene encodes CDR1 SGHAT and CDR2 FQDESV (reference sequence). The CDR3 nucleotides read TGTGCCAGCAGCTGGAGCGGGAGGGACTACGAGCAGTACTTC. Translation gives CASSWSGRDYEQYF.

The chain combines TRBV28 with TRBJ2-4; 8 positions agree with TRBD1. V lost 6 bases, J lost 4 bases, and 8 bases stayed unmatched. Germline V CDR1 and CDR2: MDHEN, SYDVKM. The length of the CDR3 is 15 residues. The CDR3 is CASSRIRTGKNIQYF. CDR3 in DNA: TGTGCCAGCAGCCGGATAAGGACAGGGAAAAACATTCAGTACTTC.

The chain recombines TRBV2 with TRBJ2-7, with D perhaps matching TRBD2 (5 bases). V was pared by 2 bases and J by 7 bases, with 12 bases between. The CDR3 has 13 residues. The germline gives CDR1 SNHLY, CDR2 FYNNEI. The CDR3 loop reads CASSEREMGEQYF. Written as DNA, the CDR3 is TGTGCCAGCAGTGAACGGGAAATGGGTGAGCAGTACTTC.

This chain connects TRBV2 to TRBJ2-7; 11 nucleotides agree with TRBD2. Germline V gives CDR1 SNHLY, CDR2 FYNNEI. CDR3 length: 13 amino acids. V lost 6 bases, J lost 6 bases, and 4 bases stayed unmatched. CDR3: CASSSGLAGEQYF. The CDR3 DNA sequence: TGTGCCAGCAGCAGTGGACTAGCGGGCGAGCAGTACTTC.

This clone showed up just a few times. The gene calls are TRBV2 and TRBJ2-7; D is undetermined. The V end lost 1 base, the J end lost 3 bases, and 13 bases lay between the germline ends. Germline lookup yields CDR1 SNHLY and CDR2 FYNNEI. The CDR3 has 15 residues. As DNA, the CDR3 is TGTGCCAGCAGTGAAGGTGGCGACTCTCTCTACGAGCAGTACTTC. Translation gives CASSEGGDSLYEQYF.

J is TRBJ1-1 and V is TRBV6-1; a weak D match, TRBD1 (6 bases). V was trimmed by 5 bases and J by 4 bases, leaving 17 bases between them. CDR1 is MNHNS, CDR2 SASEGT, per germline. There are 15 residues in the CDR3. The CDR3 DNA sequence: TGTGCCAGCAGTTTACTACAGGGTAGGGGCACTGAAGCTTTCTTT. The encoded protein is CASSLLQGRGTEAFF.

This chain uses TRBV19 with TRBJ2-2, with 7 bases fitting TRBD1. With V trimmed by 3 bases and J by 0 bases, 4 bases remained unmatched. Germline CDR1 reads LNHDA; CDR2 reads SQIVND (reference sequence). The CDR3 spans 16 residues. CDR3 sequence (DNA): TGTGCCAGTAGTATTCTAGGGACAGCGAACACCGGGGAGCTGTTTTTT. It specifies CASSILGTANTGELFF.

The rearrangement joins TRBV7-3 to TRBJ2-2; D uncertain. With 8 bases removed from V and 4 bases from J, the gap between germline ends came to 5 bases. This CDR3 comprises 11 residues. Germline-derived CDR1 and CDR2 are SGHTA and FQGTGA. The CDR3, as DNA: TGTGCCAGCGGAGTCACCGGGGAGCTGTTTTTT. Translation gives CASGVTGELFF.

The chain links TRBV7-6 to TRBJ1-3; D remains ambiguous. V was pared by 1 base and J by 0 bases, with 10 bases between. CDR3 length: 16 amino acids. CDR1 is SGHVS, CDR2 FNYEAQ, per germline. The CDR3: CASSLVQALSGNTIYF. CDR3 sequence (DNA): TGTGCCAGCAGCTTAGTGCAGGCCCTCTCTGGAAACACCATATATTTT.

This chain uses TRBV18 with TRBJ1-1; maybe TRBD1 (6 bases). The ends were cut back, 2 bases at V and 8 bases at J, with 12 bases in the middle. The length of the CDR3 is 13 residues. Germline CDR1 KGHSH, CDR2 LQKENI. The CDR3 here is CASSPWGQAEAFF. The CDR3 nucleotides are TGTGCCAGCTCACCATGGGGGCAGGCGGAAGCTTTCTTT.

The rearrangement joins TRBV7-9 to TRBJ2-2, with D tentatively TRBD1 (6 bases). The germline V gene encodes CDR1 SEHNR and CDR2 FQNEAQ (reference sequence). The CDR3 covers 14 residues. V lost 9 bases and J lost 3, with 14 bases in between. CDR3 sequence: CARNPYRDTGELFF. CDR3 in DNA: TGTGCCAGGAACCCTTACAGGGACACCGGGGAGCTGTTTTTT.

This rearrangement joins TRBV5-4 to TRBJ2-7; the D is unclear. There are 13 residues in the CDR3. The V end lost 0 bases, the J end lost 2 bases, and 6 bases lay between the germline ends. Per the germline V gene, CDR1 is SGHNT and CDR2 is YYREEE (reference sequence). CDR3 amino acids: CASSLATAYEQYF. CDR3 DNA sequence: TGTGCCAGCAGCTTGGCTACAGCCTACGAGCAGTACTTC.

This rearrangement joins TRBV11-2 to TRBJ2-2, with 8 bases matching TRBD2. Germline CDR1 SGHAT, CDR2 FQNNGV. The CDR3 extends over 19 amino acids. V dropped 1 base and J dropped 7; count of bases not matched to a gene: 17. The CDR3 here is CASSLVPGGPGIGGGELFF. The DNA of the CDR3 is TGTGCCAGCAGCTTAGTGCCGGGAGGGCCCGGAATAGGGGGCGGGGAGCTGTTTTTT.

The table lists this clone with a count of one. For the CDR3, the DNA is TGTGCCAGCTCACCACCCAGGAACACTGAAGCTTTCTTT. The encoded protein is CASSPPRNTEAFF. This rearrangement joins TRBV18 to TRBJ1-1; D gene uncertain. The CDR3 totals 13 residues. The germline V gene encodes CDR1 KGHSH and CDR2 LQKENI. V was shortened by 0 bases and J by 1 base, with 3 bases between the two germline ends.

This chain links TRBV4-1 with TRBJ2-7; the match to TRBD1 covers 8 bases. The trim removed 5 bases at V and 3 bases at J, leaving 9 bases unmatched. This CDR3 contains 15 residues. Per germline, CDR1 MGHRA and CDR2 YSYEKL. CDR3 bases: TGCGCCAGCAGCACCTCGACAGGGGTCCACTACGAGCAGTACTTC. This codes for CASSTSTGVHYEQYF.

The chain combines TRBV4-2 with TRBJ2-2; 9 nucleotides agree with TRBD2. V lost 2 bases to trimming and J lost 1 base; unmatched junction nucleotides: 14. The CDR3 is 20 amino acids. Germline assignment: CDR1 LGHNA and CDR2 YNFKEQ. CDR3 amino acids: CASSQPAGGHSGVNTGELFF. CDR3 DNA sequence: TGTGCCAGCAGCCAACCAGCGGGAGGCCACTCCGGGGTGAACACCGGGGAGCTGTTTTTT.

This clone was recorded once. The chain's CDR3 is CASSYSSGNTIYF. CDR3 bases: TGTGCCAGCAGTTACAGCTCTGGAAACACCATATATTTT. V gene TRBV27 combines with J gene TRBJ1-3, with D unresolved. Trimming took 4 bases from V and 0 from J, leaving 4 bases between them. Germline-derived CDR1 and CDR2 are MNHEY and SMNVEV (reference sequence). The CDR3 sequence is 13 residues long.

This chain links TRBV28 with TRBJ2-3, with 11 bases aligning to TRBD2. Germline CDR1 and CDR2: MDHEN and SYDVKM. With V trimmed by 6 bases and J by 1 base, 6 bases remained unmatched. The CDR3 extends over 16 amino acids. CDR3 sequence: CASRSSGGFGTDTQYF. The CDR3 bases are TGTGCCAGCAGGTCTAGCGGGGGGTTCGGCACAGATACGCAGTATTTT.